Below, 8 T cell receptor beta chains from the same sample are listed, as sequenced in a study of cytomegalovirus exposure and HLA in healthy donors. Vbeta (60) and Jbeta (13) primers were used in the PCR. Assay used: immunoSEQ multiplex PCR; TCRdb lists only in-frame clones, some missing. The sample includes a few hundred thousand clones, about 80% of them seen just once. Material for sequencing was PBMCs. The origin of the receptors is a woman aged 55-69 years in good health and CMV-seropositive.

Details on this clone: The same CDR3 arises from other DNA sequences in this sample as well. The CDR3 sequence: CATSRDPWAGDGATNEKLFF. The CDR3 DNA sequence: TGTGCCACCAGCAGAGATCCTTGGGCAGGGGACGGGGCAACTAATGAAAAACTGTTTTTT. The chain employs TRBV15 and TRBJ1-4; the D gene is possibly TRBD1 (6 bases). Trimming stripped 0 bases from V and 0 bases from J, with 20 bases between. The CDR3 consists of 20 residues. The germline CDR1 and CDR2 sequences are LNHNV and YYDKDF (reference sequence).

V and J are TRBV19 and TRBJ1-3; D not certain. The CDR3 is 12 residues long. Per germline, CDR1 LNHDA and CDR2 SQIVND (reference sequence). V shed 10 bases and J shed 0 bases, with 7 bases lying between them. CDR3 sequence reads: CATESSGNTIYF. For the CDR3, the DNA is TGTGCCACAGAAAGCTCTGGAAACACCATATATTTT.

A few counts support this clone. The chain carries TRBV28 and TRBJ1-2, with D perhaps matching TRBD1 (6 bases). From germline, CDR1 is MDHEN and CDR2 SYDVKM. V gave up 6 bases and J gave up 2 bases, with 16 bases separating them. The CDR3 spans 15 residues. This CDR3 is CASRNQGTKNYGYTF. In nucleotides, the CDR3 is TGTGCCAGCAGGAACCAGGGGACGAAAAACTATGGCTACACCTTC.

There are a few counts of this clone. The gene calls are TRBV30 and TRBJ1-5; TRBD1 might be the D (6 bases). The CDR3 sequence is 14 residues long. The germline gives CDR1 GTSNPN, CDR2 SVGIG (reference sequence). The V and J ends lost 3 bases and 3 bases respectively, with 12 bases between them. Written as DNA, the CDR3 is TGTGCCTGGAGACAACAGGGAAACAATCAGCCCCAGCATTTT. Translated, it gives CAWRQQGNNQPQHF.

The chain couples TRBV6-5 to TRBJ1-2; D is uncertain. This CDR3 contains 12 residues. Germline CDR1 reads MNHEY; CDR2 reads SVGAGI. V shed 4 bases and J shed 5 bases, with 8 bases lying between them. This CDR3 is CASSSPYYGYTF. Written as DNA, the CDR3 is TGTGCCAGCAGTTCGCCCTATTATGGCTACACCTTC.

The chain recombines TRBV29-1 with TRBJ2-2; D possibly corresponds to TRBD2 (5 bases). CDR1 and CDR2 from the germline V gene are SQVTM and ANQGSEA. Trimming pared 4 bases from V and 0 bases from J, leaving 9 bases between. The CDR3 runs to 14 residues. CDR3 sequence reads: CSVAGSANTGELFF. CDR3 bases: TGCAGCGTTGCGGGGTCGGCGAACACCGGGGAGCTGTTTTTT.

This clone has a handful of counts. The chain joins TRBV2 to TRBJ1-4; D not certain. The CDR3 consists of 12 residues. Germline lookup yields CDR1 SNHLY and CDR2 FYNNEI. Trimming shortened V by 3 bases and J by 8 bases, and 7 bases separated the two germline ends. CDR3 DNA: TGTGCCAGCAGTGATTTTAAAGAAAAACTGTTTTTT. It is translated as CASSDFKEKLFF.

J is TRBJ2-7 and V is TRBV10-1; D remains unclear. In germline, CDR1 is WNHNN, CDR2 SYGVQD (reference sequence). Trimming removed 2 bases from V and 0 bases from J, with 11 bases in between. The CDR3 has 15 residues. The CDR3 coding sequence is TGCGCCAGCAGTGAGGACAACGTAATCTCCTACGAGCAGTACTTC. It yields the protein CASSEDNVISYEQYF.